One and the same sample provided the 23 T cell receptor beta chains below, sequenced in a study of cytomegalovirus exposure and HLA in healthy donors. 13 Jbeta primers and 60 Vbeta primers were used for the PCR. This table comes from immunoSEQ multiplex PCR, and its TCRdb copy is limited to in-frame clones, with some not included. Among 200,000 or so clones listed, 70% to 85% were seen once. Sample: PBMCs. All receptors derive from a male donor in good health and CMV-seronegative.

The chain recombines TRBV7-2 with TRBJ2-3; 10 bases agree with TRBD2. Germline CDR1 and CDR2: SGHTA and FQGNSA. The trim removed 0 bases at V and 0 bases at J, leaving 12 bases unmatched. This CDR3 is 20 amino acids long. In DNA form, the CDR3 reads TGTGCCAGCAGCTTAGCCCCCATAGCGGGAGGCGGCTCTAGCACAGATACGCAGTATTTT. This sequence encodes CASSLAPIAGGGSSTDTQYF.

The CDR3 spells CASSPGLDRTGELFF. Here the CDR3 DNA reads TGTGCCAGCAGCCCCGGACTAGACAGAACCGGGGAGCTGTTTTTT. The rearrangement uses TRBV5-8 and TRBJ2-2, with 7 bases matching TRBD2. Trimming cost V 4 bases and J 5 bases; bases outside gene matches: 8. The CDR3 length is 15 residues. Germline CDR1 reads SGHTS; CDR2 reads YDEGEE.

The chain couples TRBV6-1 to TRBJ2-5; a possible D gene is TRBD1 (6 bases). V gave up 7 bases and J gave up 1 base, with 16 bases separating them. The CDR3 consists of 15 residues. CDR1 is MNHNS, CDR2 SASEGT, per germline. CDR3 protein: CASTRGWTVQETQYF. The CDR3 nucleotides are TGTGCCAGCACCCGAGGTTGGACAGTCCAAGAGACCCAGTACTTC.

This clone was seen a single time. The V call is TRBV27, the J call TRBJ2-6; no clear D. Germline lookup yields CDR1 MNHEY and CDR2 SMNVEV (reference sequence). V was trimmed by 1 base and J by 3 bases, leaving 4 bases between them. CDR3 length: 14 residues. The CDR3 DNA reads TGTGCCAGCAGTTTATTAGTTGGGGCCAACGTCCTGACTTTC. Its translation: CASSLLVGANVLTF.

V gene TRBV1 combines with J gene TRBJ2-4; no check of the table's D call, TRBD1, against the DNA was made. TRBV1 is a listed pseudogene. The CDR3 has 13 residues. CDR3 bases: TGCACCAGCAGCCAAAAAGGGGGCAACATTCAGTACTTC. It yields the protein CTSSQKGGNIQYF.

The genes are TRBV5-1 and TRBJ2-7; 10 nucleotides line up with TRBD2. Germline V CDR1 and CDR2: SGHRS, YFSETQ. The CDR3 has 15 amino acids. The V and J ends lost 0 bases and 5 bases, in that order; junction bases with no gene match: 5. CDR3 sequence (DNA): TGCGCCAGCAGCTTGGCCAGCGGGAGGGTCGACGAGCAGTACTTC. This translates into CASSLASGRVDEQYF.

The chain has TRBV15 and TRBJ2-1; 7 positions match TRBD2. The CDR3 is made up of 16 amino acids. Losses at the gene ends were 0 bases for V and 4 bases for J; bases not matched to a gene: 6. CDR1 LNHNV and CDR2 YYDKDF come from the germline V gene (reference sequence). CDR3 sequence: CATSRDGSGIYNEQFF. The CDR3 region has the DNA TGTGCCACCAGCAGAGATGGCAGCGGGATTTACAATGAGCAGTTCTTC.

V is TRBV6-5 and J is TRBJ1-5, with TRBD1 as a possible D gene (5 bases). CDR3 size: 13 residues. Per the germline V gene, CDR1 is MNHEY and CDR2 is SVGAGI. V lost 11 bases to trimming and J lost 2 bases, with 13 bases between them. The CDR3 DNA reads TGTGCCCGATGGGGCTTGGGCAATCAGCCCCAGCATTTT. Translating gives CARWGLGNQPQHF.

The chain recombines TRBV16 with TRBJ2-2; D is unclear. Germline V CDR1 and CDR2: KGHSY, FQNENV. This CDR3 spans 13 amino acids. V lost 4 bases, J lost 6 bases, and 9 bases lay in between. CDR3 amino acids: CASSRDTPGELFF. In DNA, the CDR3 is TGTGCCAGCAGCCGCGATACCCCCGGGGAGCTGTTTTTT.

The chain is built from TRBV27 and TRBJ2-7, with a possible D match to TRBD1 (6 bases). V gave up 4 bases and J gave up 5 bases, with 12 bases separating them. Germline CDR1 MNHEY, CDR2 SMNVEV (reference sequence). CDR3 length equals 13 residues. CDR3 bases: TGTGCCAGCAGTTCGTATGAGGGGGACGAGCAGTACTTC. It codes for CASSSYEGDEQYF.

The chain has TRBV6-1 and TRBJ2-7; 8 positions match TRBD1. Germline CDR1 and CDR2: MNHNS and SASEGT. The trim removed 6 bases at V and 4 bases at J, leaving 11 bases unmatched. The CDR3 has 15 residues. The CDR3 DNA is TGTGCCAGCAGCCCGGACAGGGTAACCGTGTACGAGCAGTACTTC. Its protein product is CASSPDRVTVYEQYF.

The CDR3 region has the DNA TGTGCCAGCAGACTAGCGGGAGGGTCCTACAATGAGCAGTTCTTC. It is translated as CASRLAGGSYNEQFF. This chain uses TRBV6-5 with TRBJ2-1; TRBD2 agrees at 13 bases. The CDR3 sequence is 15 residues long. Per the germline V gene, CDR1 is MNHEY and CDR2 is SVGAGI. The J segment lost 1 base and the V segment lost 6 bases, leaving 0 bases of the junction unmatched.

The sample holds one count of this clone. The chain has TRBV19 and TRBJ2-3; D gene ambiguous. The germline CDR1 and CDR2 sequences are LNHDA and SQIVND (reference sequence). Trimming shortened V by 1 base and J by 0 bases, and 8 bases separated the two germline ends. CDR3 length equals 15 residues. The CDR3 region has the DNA TGTGCCAGTAGTATAGGCGGCGGTAGCACAGATACGCAGTATTTT. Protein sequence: CASSIGGGSTDTQYF.

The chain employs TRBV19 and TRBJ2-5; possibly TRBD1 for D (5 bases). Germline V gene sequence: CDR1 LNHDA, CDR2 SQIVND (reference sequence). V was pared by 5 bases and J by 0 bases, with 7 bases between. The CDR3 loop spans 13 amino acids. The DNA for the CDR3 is TGTGCCAGTAGTCCAGGGCACCAAGAGACCCAGTACTTC. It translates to CASSPGHQETQYF.

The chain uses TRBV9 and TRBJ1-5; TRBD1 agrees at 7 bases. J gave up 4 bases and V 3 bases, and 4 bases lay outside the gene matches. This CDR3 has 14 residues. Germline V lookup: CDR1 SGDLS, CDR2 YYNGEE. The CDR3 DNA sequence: TGTGCCAGCAGCGCGTCACAGGGGAATCAGCCCCAGCATTTT. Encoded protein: CASSASQGNQPQHF.

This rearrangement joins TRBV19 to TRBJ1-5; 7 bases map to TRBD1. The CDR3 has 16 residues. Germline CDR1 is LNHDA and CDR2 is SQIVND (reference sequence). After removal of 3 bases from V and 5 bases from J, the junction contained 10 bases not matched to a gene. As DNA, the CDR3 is TGTGCCAGTAGTATCCCTTTGGGGACAGTTTATCAGCCCCAGCATTTT. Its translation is CASSIPLGTVYQPQHF. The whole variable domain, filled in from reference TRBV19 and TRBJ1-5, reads DGGITQSPKYLFRKEGQNVTLSCEQNLNHDAMYWYRQDPGQGLRLIYYSQIVNDFQKGDIAEGYSVSREKKESFPLTVTSAQKNPTAFYLCASSIPLGTVYQPQHFGDGTRLSIL.

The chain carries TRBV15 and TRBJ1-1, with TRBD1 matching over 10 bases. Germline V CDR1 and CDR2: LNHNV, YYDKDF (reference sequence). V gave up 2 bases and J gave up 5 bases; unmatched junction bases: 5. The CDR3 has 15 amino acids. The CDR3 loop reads CATSRRQGAGTEAFF. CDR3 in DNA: TGTGCCACCAGCAGAAGACAGGGGGCCGGGACTGAAGCTTTCTTT.

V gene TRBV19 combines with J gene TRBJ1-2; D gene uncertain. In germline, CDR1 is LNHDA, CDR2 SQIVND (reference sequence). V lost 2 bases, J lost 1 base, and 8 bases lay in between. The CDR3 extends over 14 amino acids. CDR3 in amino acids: CASSITQHNYGYTF. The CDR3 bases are TGTGCCAGTAGTATAACACAACATAACTATGGCTACACCTTC.

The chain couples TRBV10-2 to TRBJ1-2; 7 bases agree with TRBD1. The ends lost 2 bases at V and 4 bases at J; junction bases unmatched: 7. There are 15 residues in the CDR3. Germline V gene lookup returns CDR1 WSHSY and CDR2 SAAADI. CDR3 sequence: CASSERGPISYGYTF. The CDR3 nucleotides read TGCGCCAGCAGTGAGAGGGGGCCCATCAGCTATGGCTACACCTTC.

The CDR3 loop is CASSALPGVPTGELFF. In DNA form, the CDR3 reads TGTGCCAGCAGCGCGCTTCCAGGGGTACCCACCGGGGAGCTGTTTTTT. This chain links TRBV7-9 with TRBJ2-2; possibly TRBD1 for D (6 bases). Trimming took off 5 bases at V and 4 bases at J, with 17 bases between the two ends. The CDR3 loop spans 16 amino acids. The germline gives CDR1 SEHNR, CDR2 FQNEAQ (reference sequence).

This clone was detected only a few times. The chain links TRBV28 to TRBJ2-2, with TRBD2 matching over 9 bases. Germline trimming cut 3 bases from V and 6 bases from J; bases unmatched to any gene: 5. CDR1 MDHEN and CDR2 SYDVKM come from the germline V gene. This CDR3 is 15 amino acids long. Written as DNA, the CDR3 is TGTGCCAGCAGTTTTAGCGGGAGTCCAGCCGGGGAGCTGTTTTTT. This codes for CASSFSGSPAGELFF.

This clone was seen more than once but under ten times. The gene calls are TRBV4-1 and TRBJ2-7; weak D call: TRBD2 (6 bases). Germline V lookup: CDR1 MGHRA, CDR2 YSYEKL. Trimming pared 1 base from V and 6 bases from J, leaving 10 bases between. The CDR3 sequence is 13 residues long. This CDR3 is CASSQVLGGEQYF. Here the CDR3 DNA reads TGCGCCAGCAGCCAAGTTTTGGGGGGCGAGCAGTACTTC.

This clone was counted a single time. The CDR3 DNA follows: TGCGCCAGCAGCCCCGGACTAGCGGAGGGCAATGAGCAGTTCTTC. Translation gives CASSPGLAEGNEQFF. J is TRBJ2-1 and V is TRBV5-1, with 10 bases matching TRBD2. Germline CDR1 and CDR2: SGHRS and YFSETQ. The V segment lost 4 bases and the J segment 6 bases; nucleotides outside the gene matches: 7. CDR3 length equals 15 residues.